A single sample is the source of the 20 T cell receptor beta chains below, sequenced in a study of shared clonotypes between healthy human individuals. Libraries were prepared by immunoSEQ multiplex PCR; TCRdb keeps only in-frame clonotypes and omits some of them. Counted here are a few million clones, 85% to 95% occurring once; the ten biggest clones make up more than 0.35%. Material for sequencing was naive CD4+ T cells from PBMCs. The subset here: CD45RA+ positively selected. The origin of the receptors is a man aged 18 to 29 in good health. Some clones in this sample may be carry-over from other donors' samples.

The chain is built from TRBV5-4 and TRBJ1-1, with TRBD1 identical over 7 bases. Per the germline V gene, CDR1 is SGHNT and CDR2 is YYREEE (reference sequence). The junction had 12 bases not matched to a gene; V was cut back by 4 bases and J by 0 bases. This CDR3 contains 17 residues. This CDR3 is CASSGGTEKGLNTEAFF. The CDR3 nucleotides read TGTGCCAGCAGCGGCGGGACAGAGAAGGGTTTGAACACTGAAGCTTTCTTT.

The chain uses TRBV27 and TRBJ1-2, with TRBD1 matching 10 bases. The germline CDR1 and CDR2 sequences are MNHEY and SMNVEV (reference sequence). The CDR3 runs 17 residues. After removal of 5 bases from V and 2 bases from J, the junction contained 11 bases not matched to a gene. The CDR3: CASSLYPRDRGNYGYTF. Here the CDR3 DNA reads TGTGCCAGCAGTCTTTACCCTCGGGACAGGGGAAACTATGGCTACACCTTC.

The chain uses TRBV7-2 and TRBJ2-7; no firm D call. The CDR3 extends over 14 amino acids. V was clipped by 3 bases and J by 2 bases, with 11 bases between them. Germline CDR1 SGHTA, CDR2 FQGNSA. CDR3 protein: CASSFFNSPYEQYF. The CDR3 region has the DNA TGTGCCAGCAGCTTTTTCAACAGCCCCTACGAGCAGTACTTC.

The genes are TRBV5-6 and TRBJ1-4, with TRBD1 matching 10 bases. The V segment lost 3 bases and the J segment 8 bases; nucleotides outside the gene matches: 7. Germline loops: CDR1 SGHDT, CDR2 YYEEEE. CDR3 length equals 15 residues. As DNA, the CDR3 is TGTGCCAGCAGCTACACCGGGACAGGGGTAGAAAAACTGTTTTTT. Its translation is CASSYTGTGVEKLFF.

The chain employs TRBV6-5 and TRBJ2-1; TRBD2 matches 12 bases. The V and J ends lost 5 bases and 4 bases, in that order; junction bases with no gene match: 3. The CDR3 contains 15 residues. Germline V CDR1 and CDR2: MNHEY, SVGAGI. The CDR3 is CASSRTSGAYNEQFF. The CDR3 nucleotides read TGTGCCAGCAGTCGGACTAGCGGGGCATACAATGAGCAGTTCTTC.

The chain links TRBV5-1 to TRBJ1-2, with D unresolved. The V end lost 3 bases, the J end lost 2 bases, and 11 bases lay between the germline ends. CDR3 size: 14 residues. Germline assignment: CDR1 SGHRS and CDR2 YFSETQ. The CDR3 sequence: CASSSQTENYGYTF. The CDR3 nucleotides read TGCGCCAGCAGCTCCCAGACTGAAAACTATGGCTACACCTTC.

The chain has TRBV2 and TRBJ2-3, with a weak D call TRBD2 (5 bases). V was pared by 5 bases and J by 5 bases, with 17 bases between. CDR1 and CDR2 from the germline V gene are SNHLY and FYNNEI. The CDR3 consists of 15 residues. The CDR3 DNA follows: TGTGCCAGCAGTCCCCAACGGGGTACCATAGATACGCAGTATTTT. This gives the protein CASSPQRGTIDTQYF.

This clone was picked up a small number of times. The genes are TRBV4-3 and TRBJ1-1; TRBD1 is a possible D gene (6 bases). Deletions cut 4 bases from V and 1 base from J, with 16 bases between. Germline CDR1 is LGHNA and CDR2 is YSLEER. This CDR3 has 16 amino acids. The CDR3 loop reads CASSLRYRTANTEAFF. CDR3 in DNA: TGCGCCAGCAGCCTAAGGTACCGGACAGCGAACACTGAAGCTTTCTTT.

This chain uses TRBV7-9 with TRBJ2-7, with 8 bases fitting TRBD2. The CDR3 loop spans 15 amino acids. The V and J ends lost 5 bases and 0 bases, in that order; junction bases with no gene match: 6. Germline V lookup: CDR1 SEHNR, CDR2 FQNEAQ (reference sequence). CDR3 residues: CASSPPGTSSYEQYF. CDR3 in DNA: TGTGCCAGCAGCCCGCCCGGGACTAGCTCCTACGAGCAGTACTTC. The full variable domain, in which reference TRBV7-9 and TRBJ2-7 provide the parts outside the CDR3, is DTGVSQNPRHKITKRGQNVTFRCDPISEHNRLYWYRQTLGQGPEFLTYFQNEAQLEKSRLLSDRFSAERPKGSFSTLEIQRTEQGDSAMYLCASSPPGTSSYEQYFGPGTRLTVT.

This clone is a singleton in its sample. The chain links TRBV27 to TRBJ2-2; no reliable D call. In germline, CDR1 is MNHEY, CDR2 SMNVEV (reference sequence). Trimming left V 4 bases short and J 5 bases short, with 8 bases between. The length of the CDR3 is 13 residues. The CDR3 here is CASSSSLTGELFF. In DNA, the CDR3 is TGTGCCAGCAGTTCATCGTTGACCGGGGAGCTGTTTTTT.

V is TRBV2 and J is TRBJ2-3; D possibly corresponds to TRBD1 (5 bases). Looked up from germline, CDR1 is SNHLY and CDR2 is FYNNEI. The CDR3 runs 12 residues. Trimming took off 10 bases at V and 1 base at J, with 9 bases between the two ends. Here the CDR3 DNA reads TGTGCCATCGGCAGGGGCACAGATACGCAGTATTTT. Encoded protein: CAIGRGTDTQYF.

V and J are TRBV29-1 and TRBJ2-5, with D possibly being TRBD1 (7 bases). Trimming removed 5 bases at V and 5 bases at J, with 24 bases between. Germline lookup yields CDR1 SQVTM and CDR2 ANQGSEA. This CDR3 region has 16 residues. The CDR3 spells CSVTSGGGPGLETQYF. CDR3 DNA: TGCAGCGTTACATCCGGAGGGGGCCCGGGGCTGGAGACCCAGTACTTC.

This clone was recorded only once. This specimen includes other DNA sequences encoding the same CDR3. The rearrangement links TRBV11-2 to TRBJ2-1; 8 bases align to TRBD2. This CDR3 is 16 amino acids long. In germline, CDR1 is SGHAT, CDR2 FQNNGV. Germline trimming cut 1 base from V and 0 bases from J; bases unmatched to any gene: 2. The CDR3 sequence is CASSLGTSGSYNEQFF. CDR3 in DNA: TGTGCCAGCAGCTTAGGTACTAGCGGCTCCTACAATGAGCAGTTCTTC.

The rearrangement joins TRBV4-1 to TRBJ2-7, with 13 bases identical to TRBD2. Germline CDR1 MGHRA, CDR2 YSYEKL. The CDR3 loop spans 15 amino acids. Losses at the gene ends were 6 bases for V and 3 bases for J; bases not matched to a gene: 5. In DNA, the CDR3 is TGCGCCAGCAGACGGACTAGCGGGAGAGACTACGAGCAGTACTTC. This translates into CASRRTSGRDYEQYF.

The V call is TRBV19, the J call TRBJ1-2; 9 bases match TRBD1. CDR1 and CDR2 (germline): LNHDA, SQIVND (reference sequence). The CDR3 runs 15 residues. V lost 4 bases, J lost 6 bases, and 9 bases stayed unmatched. The CDR3 region has the DNA TGTGCCAGTAGTAGCGACGGACAGGGGTCCCATGGCTACACCTTC. Its protein product is CASSSDGQGSHGYTF.

V and J are TRBV28 and TRBJ2-1; 7 bases agree with TRBD2. V shed 7 bases, J shed 0 bases, and the junction held 9 bases outside the gene matches. The CDR3 sequence is 16 residues long. The germline V gene has CDR1 MDHEN and CDR2 SYDVKM. CDR3 coding DNA: TGTGCCAGCATAACTAGCGCTACGAGCTCCTACAATGAGCAGTTCTTC. It codes for CASITSATSSYNEQFF.

A word on this clone: Other DNA sequences in the same sample also yield this CDR3. The chain recombines TRBV18 with TRBJ2-5, with no clear D. Germline CDR1 is KGHSH and CDR2 is LQKENI. Trimming left V 3 bases short and J 2 bases short, with 7 bases between. This CDR3 contains 13 residues. The CDR3 here is CASSPSLQETQYF. CDR3 coding DNA: TGTGCCAGCTCACCCTCTCTTCAAGAGACCCAGTACTTC.

The chain combines TRBV2 with TRBJ2-2, with a weak D call TRBD2 (5 bases). The ends were cut back, 6 bases at V and 7 bases at J, with 24 bases in the middle. CDR3 length: 17 amino acids. Germline V gene data show CDR1 as SNHLY and CDR2 as FYNNEI. CDR3 residues: CASRERSERVGGGELFF. The CDR3 DNA sequence: TGTGCCAGCAGGGAGAGATCGGAGAGGGTCGGCGGCGGGGAGCTGTTTTTT.

The DNA for the CDR3 is TGTGCCTGGAGTCCAGAGGGGAGTCAGCCCCAGCATTTT. It specifies CAWSPEGSQPQHF. The rearrangement links TRBV30 to TRBJ1-5; D might be TRBD1 (5 bases). The CDR3 sequence is 13 residues long. The germline gives CDR1 GTSNPN, CDR2 SVGIG (reference sequence). The germline V and J ends were trimmed by 2 bases and 6 bases, with 11 bases remaining between them.

This CDR3 reads CASSYERLAGEGEQFF. In nucleotides, the CDR3 is TGTGCCAGCAGTTACGAACGACTAGCGGGAGAAGGTGAGCAGTTCTTC. The chain links TRBV28 to TRBJ2-1; 12 nucleotides line up with TRBD2. Germline assignment: CDR1 MDHEN and CDR2 SYDVKM. There are 16 residues in the CDR3. V shed 4 bases, J shed 9 bases, and the junction held 10 bases outside the gene matches.